This T cell receptor beta chain is from a study of cytomegalovirus exposure and HLA in healthy donors. On the study more broadly: In an earlier analysis, approximately 120 million unique TCR beta sequences were found from some 200 million T cells.

PCR amplification relied on 60 Vbeta primers (plus 13 Jbeta primers). TCRdb keeps only in-frame clones here, not all; method: immunoSEQ multiplex PCR. Of around 110,000 clones in the sample, 70% to 75% are singletons; the top ten hold 1.6%. Concerning this clone itself: Its antigen is currently unknown.

Study observations and caveats: It was shown in a later analysis that HLA-associated TCR beta chains were more clonally expanded than other, equally common chains. Researchers reported in a later analysis that a missense DCLRE1C variant was tied to TCR beta V- and J-gene trimming. The majority of CMV-associated TCR beta chains were reported as apparently HLA-restricted in a later analysis.

CDR3 size: 17 residues. V shed 5 bases, J shed 0 bases, and the junction held 7 bases outside the gene matches. Looked up from germline, CDR1 is SEHNR and CDR2 is FQNEAQ (reference sequence). This receptor was identified in a woman between 18 and 29 years old in good health and CMV-seronegative. Sample: PBMCs. The rearrangement links TRBV7-9 to TRBJ1-6; the match to TRBD1 covers 7 bases. CDR3 protein: CASSPTGKGSYNSPLHF. DNA of the CDR3: TGTGCCAGCAGCCCGACAGGGAAAGGCTCCTATAATTCACCCCTCCACTTT.